The rows below give T cell receptor beta chains drawn from one sample of a study of shared clonotypes between healthy human individuals. TCRdb's copy holds only in-frame clones and misses some; the assay was immunoSEQ multiplex PCR. The repertoire includes about 1.5 million clones, 95% to 99% of them detected once, and around 0.47% sits in the top ten. The sequenced sample consisted of naive CD4+ T cells sorted from blood. The receptors were sampled from a man aged 25-45 years in good health. Both conserved end residues are part of each CDR3. A D gene is named only where the DNA matches it firmly. Where a row states a size, it is once, few, many or the class of an expanded clone; other rows omit it.

V gene,clone size,J gene,D gene,CDR3 DNA,CDR3 protein
TRBV18,.,TRBJ2-1,TRBD2,TGTGCCAGCTCGAAGGGACTAGCGAGTTACAATGAGCAGTTCTTC,CASSKGLASYNEQFF
TRBV6-4,.,TRBJ1-2,.,TGTGCCAGCAAAATTCTAACAGCTCCTAACTATGGCTACACCTTC,CASKILTAPNYGYTF
TRBV6-1,.,TRBJ2-1,TRBD1,TGTGCCAGCAGTGGTCCGACAGGGGGCTACTACAATGAGCAGTTCTTC,CASSGPTGGYYNEQFF
TRBV7-9,.,TRBJ2-1,.,TGTGCCAGCAGCTTCGACAGCGCGACCTACAATGAGCAGTTCTTC,CASSFDSATYNEQFF
TRBV21-1,.,TRBJ1-1,.,TGTGCCAGCAGCAAAGCCCCAACGACAGGGAAGAACACTGAAGCTTTCTTT,CASSKAPTTGKNTEAFF
TRBV18,.,TRBJ2-1,TRBD2,TGTGCCAGCTCACCGTCGGGGACTAGCGGGACTTACAATGAGCAGTTCTTC,CASSPSGTSGTYNEQFF
TRBV9,.,TRBJ2-1,TRBD2,TGTGCCAGCAGCGCCGGGACTATCCCCTACAATGAGCAGTTCTTC,CASSAGTIPYNEQFF
TRBV7-3,.,TRBJ2-3,TRBD2,TGTGCCAGCAGCTGGGGGCCGTGGGACACTGGACTAGCGGGAAAGTCCACAGATACGCAGTATTTT,CASSWGPWDTGLAGKSTDTQYF
TRBV5-6,.,TRBJ2-1,.,TGTGCCAGCAGCCCCAGACTCCGGGGGTACCAGTTCTTC,CASSPRLRGYQFF
TRBV7-2,.,TRBJ1-5,.,TGTGCCAGCAGCACCAGCCGGAATCAGCCCCAGCATTTT,CASSTSRNQPQHF
TRBV5-6,.,TRBJ2-2,TRBD1,TGTGCCAGCAGTCGACAGGGCATAACCGGGGAGCTGTTTTTT,CASSRQGITGELFF
TRBV28,.,TRBJ2-3,.,TGTGCCAGCAGTAGGGGCGACAGCACAGATACGCAGTATTTT,CASSRGDSTDTQYF
TRBV29-1,.,TRBJ2-3,.,TGCAGCGTTGTTAGTAGCACAGATACGCAGTATTTT,CSVVSSTDTQYF
TRBV5-1,.,TRBJ2-6,.,TGCGCCAGCAGCTTGGATGTCCCCCTCTCTGGGGCCAACGTCCTGACTTTC,CASSLDVPLSGANVLTF
TRBV30,.,TRBJ2-1,.,TGTGCCTGGAGTGTATCGGGCTATGAGCAGTTCTTC,CAWSVSGYEQFF
TRBV5-4,once,TRBJ2-3,.,TGTGCCAGCAGCTTGGATGTTCCAGATACGCAGTATTTT,CASSLDVPDTQYF
TRBV12-1,.,TRBJ2-5,.,TGTGCCAGCAGTCCCCAGACTAGCCAAGAGACCCAGTACTTC,CASSPQTSQETQYF
TRBV10-3,once,TRBJ1-3,.,TGTGCCATCAGTAGCGGACTTCACAACTCTGGAAACACCATATATTTT,CAISSGLHNSGNTIYF
TRBV7-6,.,TRBJ2-7,.,TGTGCCAGCAGCGCCCGGGACACCTCCTACGAGCAGTACTTC,CASSARDTSYEQYF
TRBV9,.,TRBJ2-7,.,TGTGCCAGCAGCGTAGGGTCAGGGGGGACCTACGAGCAGTACTTC,CASSVGSGGTYEQYF
TRBV5-4,once,TRBJ2-2,.,TGTGCCAGCAGCTCGGTGGACCTTAGCGGGGAGCTGTTTTTT,CASSSVDLSGELFF
TRBV19,.,TRBJ2-2,TRBD2,TGTGCCAGTACCCCTCGCCGGGGGGTTGGGCTAGCCGGGGAGCTGTTTTTT,CASTPRRGVGLAGELFF
TRBV5-1,.,TRBJ1-1,.,TGCGCCAGCAGTTCGGACGGAGCGAACACTGAAGCTTTCTTT,CASSSDGANTEAFF
TRBV15,.,TRBJ1-3,.,TGTGCCACCAGCAGAGATCGGACCAGAAACACCATATATTTT,CATSRDRTRNTIYF
TRBV7-2,.,TRBJ2-1,.,TGTGCCAGCAGCTCCAATGAGCAGTTCTTC,CASSSNEQFF
TRBV7-8,.,TRBJ2-1,TRBD2,TGTGCCAGCAGCTTTTCACCGGGACTAGCCTACAATGAGCAGTTCTTC,CASSFSPGLAYNEQFF